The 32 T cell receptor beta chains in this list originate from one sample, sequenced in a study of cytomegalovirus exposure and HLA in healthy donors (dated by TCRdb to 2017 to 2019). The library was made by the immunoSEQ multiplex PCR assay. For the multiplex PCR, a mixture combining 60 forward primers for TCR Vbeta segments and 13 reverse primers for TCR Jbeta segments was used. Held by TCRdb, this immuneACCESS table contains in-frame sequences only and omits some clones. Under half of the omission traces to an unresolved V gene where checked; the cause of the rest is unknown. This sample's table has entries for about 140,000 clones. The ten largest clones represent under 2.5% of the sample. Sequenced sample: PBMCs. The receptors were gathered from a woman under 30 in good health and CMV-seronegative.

The CDR3 reads CASSISQGLTEAFF. CDR3 DNA: TGTGCCAGTAGTATTTCACAGGGATTGACCGAAGCTTTCTTT. The chain employs TRBV19 and TRBJ1-1; a weak D match, TRBD1 (6 bases). Trimming took 3 bases from V and 8 from J, leaving 16 bases between them. Per germline, CDR1 LNHDA and CDR2 SQIVND (reference sequence). The CDR3 spans 14 residues.

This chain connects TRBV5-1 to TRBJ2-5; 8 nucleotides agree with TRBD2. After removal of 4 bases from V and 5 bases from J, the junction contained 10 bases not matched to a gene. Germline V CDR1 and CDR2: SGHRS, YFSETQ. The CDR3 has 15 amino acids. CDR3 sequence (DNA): TGCGCCAGCAGCGTGGCAGCGGGAGCGGGGGAGACCCAGTACTTC. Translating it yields CASSVAAGAGETQYF.

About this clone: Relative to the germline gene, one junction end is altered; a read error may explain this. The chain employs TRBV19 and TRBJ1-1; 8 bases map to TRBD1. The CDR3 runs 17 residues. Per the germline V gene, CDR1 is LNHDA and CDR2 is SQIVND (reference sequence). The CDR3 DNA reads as TGTGCCAGTAGTATCAGACAGGGGCCCGTGGGGAACGCTGAAGCTTTCTTT. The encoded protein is CASSIRQGPVGNAEAFF.

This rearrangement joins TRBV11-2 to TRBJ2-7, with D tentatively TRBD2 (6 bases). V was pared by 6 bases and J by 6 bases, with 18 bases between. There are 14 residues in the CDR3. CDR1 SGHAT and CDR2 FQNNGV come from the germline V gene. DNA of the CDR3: TGTGCCAGCAGTACTAACGTGGTGGGAGGCGAGCAGTACTTC. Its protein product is CASSTNVVGGEQYF.

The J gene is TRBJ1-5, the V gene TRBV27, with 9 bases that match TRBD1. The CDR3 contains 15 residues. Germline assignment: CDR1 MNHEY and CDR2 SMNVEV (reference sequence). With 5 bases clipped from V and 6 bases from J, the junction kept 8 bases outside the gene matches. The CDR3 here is CASSVSGTGRQPQHF. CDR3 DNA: TGTGCCAGCAGTGTTTCCGGGACAGGGCGTCAGCCCCAGCATTTT.

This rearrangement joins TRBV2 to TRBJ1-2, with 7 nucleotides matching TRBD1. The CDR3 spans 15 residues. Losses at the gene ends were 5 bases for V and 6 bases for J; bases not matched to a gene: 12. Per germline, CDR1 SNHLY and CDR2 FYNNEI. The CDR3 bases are TGTGCCAGCAGTACCGGGACAGCTACTACTAATGGCTACACCTTC. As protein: CASSTGTATTNGYTF.

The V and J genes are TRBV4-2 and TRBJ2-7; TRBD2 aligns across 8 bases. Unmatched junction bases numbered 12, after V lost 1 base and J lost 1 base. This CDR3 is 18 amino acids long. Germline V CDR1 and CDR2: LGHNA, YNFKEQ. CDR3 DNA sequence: TGTGCCAGCAGCCAAGGAACTAGCGGTCAGGGGAGTTCCTACGAGCAGTACTTC. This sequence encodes CASSQGTSGQGSSYEQYF.

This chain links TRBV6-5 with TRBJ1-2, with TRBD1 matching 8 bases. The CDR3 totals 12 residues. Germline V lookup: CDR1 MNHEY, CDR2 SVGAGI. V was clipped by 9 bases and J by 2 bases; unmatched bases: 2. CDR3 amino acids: CASGQGNYGYTF. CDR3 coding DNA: TGTGCCAGTGGACAGGGCAACTATGGCTACACCTTC.

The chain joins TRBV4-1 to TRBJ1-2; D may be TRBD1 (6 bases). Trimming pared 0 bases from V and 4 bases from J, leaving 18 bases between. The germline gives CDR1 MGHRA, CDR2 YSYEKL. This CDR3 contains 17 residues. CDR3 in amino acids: CASSQDGTRWSPYGYTF. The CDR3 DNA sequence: TGCGCCAGCAGCCAAGATGGGACAAGGTGGTCTCCCTATGGCTACACCTTC.

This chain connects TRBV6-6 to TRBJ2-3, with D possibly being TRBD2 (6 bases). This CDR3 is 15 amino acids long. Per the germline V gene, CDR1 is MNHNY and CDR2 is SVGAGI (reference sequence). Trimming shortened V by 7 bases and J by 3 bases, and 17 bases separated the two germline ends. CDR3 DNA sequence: TGTGCCAGCACCCCTGCGCGGGAAGGTACAGATACGCAGTATTTT. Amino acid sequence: CASTPAREGTDTQYF.

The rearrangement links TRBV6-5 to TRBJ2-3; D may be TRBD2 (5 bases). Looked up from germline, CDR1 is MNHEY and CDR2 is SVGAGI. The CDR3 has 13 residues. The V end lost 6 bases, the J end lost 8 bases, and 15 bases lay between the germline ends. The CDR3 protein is CASSTGMGSTQYF. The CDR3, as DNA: TGTGCCAGCAGCACGGGGATGGGGAGTACGCAGTATTTT.

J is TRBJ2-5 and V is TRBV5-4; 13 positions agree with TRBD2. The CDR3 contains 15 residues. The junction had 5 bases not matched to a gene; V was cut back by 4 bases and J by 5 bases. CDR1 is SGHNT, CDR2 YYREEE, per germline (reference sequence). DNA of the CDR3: TGTGCCAGCAGCCCAGGGACTAGCGGGGTGGAGACCCAGTACTTC. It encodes CASSPGTSGVETQYF.

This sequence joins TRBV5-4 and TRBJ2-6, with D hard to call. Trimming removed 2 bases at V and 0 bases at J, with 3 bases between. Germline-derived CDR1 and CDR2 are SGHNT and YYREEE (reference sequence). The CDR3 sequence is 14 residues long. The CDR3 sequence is CASSFSSGANVLTF. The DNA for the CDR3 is TGTGCCAGCAGCTTCTCCTCTGGGGCCAACGTCCTGACTTTC.

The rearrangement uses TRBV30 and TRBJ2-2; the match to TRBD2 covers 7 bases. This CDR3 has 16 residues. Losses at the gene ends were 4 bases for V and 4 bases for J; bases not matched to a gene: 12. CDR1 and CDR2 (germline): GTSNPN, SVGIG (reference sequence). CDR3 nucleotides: TGTGCCTGGAATAGGGCGGGAGTACTTAGCACCGGGGAGCTGTTTTTT. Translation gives CAWNRAGVLSTGELFF.

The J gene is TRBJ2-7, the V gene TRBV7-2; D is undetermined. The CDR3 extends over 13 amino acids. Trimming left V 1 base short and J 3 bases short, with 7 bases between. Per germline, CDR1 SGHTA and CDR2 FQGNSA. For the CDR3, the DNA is TGTGCCAGCAGCTTAGGCCCTGACTACGAGCAGTACGTC. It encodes CASSLGPDYEQYV.

DNA of the CDR3: TGTGCCAGCAGCTTGGATTCTCCCAGCTCCTACAATGAGCAGTTCTTC. Translating it yields CASSLDSPSSYNEQFF. The rearrangement links TRBV5-6 to TRBJ2-1, with D hard to call. Trimming took 0 bases from V and 0 from J, leaving 10 bases between them. In germline, CDR1 is SGHDT, CDR2 YYEEEE. The CDR3 totals 16 residues.

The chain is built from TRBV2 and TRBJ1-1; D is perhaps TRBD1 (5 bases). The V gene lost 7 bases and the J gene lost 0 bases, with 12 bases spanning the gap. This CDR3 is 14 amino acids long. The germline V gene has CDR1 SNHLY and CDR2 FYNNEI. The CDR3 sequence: CASTQTEMNTEAFF. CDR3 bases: TGTGCCAGCACCCAGACAGAAATGAACACTGAAGCTTTCTTT.

The CDR3 DNA sequence: TGCGCCAGCAGCCCAGGGACAGGGGGATATAGCAATCAGCCCCAGCATTTT. It is translated as CASSPGTGGYSNQPQHF. The chain is built from TRBV5-1 and TRBJ1-5; 11 nucleotides agree with TRBD1. Per germline, CDR1 SGHRS and CDR2 YFSETQ. The CDR3 totals 17 residues. Trimming took 4 bases from V and 0 from J; bases not matched to a gene: 6. The variable domain in full, with the rest retrieved from reference TRBV5-1 and TRBJ1-5, is KAGVTQTPRYLIKTRGQQVTLSCSPISGHRSVSWYQQTPGQGLQFLFEYFSETQRNKGNFPGRFSGRQFSNSRSEMNVSTLELGDSALYLCASSPGTGGYSNQPQHFGDGTRLSIL.

As DNA, the CDR3 is TGTGCCAGCAGCAAAGTAGGCGGTACGCAGTATTTT. Translating gives CASSKVGGTQYF. The rearrangement links TRBV21-1 to TRBJ2-3; TRBD2 was called by the table and not checked on the DNA. TRBV21-1 is flagged as a pseudogene. The CDR3 covers 12 residues.

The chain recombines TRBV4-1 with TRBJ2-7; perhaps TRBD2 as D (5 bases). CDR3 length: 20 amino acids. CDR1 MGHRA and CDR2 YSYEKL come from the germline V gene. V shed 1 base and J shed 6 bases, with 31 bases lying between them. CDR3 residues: CASSQAAVAKGSSLPLEQYF. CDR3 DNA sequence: TGCGCCAGCAGCCAAGCGGCTGTCGCTAAAGGATCTAGCCTACCGCTCGAGCAGTACTTC.

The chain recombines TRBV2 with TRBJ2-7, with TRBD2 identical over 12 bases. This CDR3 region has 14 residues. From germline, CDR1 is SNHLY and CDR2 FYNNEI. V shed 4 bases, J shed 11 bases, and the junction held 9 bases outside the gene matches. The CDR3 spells CASSAGTSGSVKYF. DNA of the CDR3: TGTGCCAGCAGTGCTGGGACTAGCGGGTCTGTCAAGTACTTC. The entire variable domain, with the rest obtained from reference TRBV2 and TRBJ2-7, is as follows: EPEVTQTPSHQVTQMGQEVILRCVPISNHLYFYWYRQILGQKVEFLVSFYNNEISEKSEIFDDQFSVERPDGSNFTLKIRSTKLEDSAMYFCASSAGTSGSVKYFGPGTRLTVT.

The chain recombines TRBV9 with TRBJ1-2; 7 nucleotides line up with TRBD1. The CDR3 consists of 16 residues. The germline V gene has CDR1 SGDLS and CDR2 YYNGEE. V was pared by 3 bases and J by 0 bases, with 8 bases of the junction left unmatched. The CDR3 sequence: CASSGDRQRTNYGYTF. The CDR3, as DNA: TGTGCCAGCAGCGGGGACAGACAGCGAACTAACTATGGCTACACCTTC.

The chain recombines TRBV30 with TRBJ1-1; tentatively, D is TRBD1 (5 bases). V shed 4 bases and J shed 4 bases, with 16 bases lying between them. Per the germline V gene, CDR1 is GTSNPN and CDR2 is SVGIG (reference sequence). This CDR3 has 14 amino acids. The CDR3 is CAWTPWGEVTEAFF. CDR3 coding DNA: TGTGCCTGGACCCCCTGGGGGGAGGTCACTGAAGCTTTCTTT.

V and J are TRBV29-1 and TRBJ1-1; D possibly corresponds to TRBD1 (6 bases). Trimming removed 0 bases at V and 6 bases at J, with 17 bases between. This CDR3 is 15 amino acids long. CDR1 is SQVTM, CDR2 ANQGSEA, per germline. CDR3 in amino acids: CSVEDHGTPTAEAFF. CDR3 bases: TGCAGCGTTGAAGATCATGGGACACCGACCGCTGAAGCTTTCTTT.

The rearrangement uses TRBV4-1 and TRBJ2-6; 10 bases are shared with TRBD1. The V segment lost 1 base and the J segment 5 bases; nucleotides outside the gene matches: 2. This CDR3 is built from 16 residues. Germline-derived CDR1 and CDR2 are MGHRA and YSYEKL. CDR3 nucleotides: TGCGCCAGCAGCCAAGGACAGGGGGCCAGGGCCAACGTCCTGACTTTC. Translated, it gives CASSQGQGARANVLTF.

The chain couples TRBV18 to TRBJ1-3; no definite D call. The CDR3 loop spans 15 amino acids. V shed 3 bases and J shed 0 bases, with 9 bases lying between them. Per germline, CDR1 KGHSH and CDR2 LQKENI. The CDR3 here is CASSPQQNSGNTIYF. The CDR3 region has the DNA TGTGCCAGCTCACCTCAACAGAACTCTGGAAACACCATATATTTT.

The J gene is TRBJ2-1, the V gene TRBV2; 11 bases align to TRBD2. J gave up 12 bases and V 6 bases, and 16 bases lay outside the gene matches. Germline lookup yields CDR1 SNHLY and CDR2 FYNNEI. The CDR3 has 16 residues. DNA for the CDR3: TGTGCCAGCAGGCGCCCGACTAGCGGGAAGGCATTTGGGCAGTTCTTC. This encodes CASRRPTSGKAFGQFF.

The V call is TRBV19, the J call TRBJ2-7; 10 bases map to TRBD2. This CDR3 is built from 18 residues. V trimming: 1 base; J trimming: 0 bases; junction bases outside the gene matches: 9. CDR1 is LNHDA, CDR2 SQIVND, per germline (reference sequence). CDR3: CASSIGLAGPTSSYEQYF. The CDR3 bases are TGTGCCAGTAGTATAGGACTAGCGGGTCCTACTTCCTCCTACGAGCAGTACTTC.

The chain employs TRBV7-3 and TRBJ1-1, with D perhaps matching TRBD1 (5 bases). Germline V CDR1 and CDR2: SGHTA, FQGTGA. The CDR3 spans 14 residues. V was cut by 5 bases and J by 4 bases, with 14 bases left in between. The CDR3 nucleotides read TGTGCCAGCAGCGCAACAGGACGCAGCACTGAAGCTTTCTTT. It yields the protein CASSATGRSTEAFF.

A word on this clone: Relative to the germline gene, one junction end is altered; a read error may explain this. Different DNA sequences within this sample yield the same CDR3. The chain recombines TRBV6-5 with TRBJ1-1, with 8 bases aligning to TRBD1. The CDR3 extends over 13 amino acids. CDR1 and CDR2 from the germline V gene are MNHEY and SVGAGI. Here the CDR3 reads CASSYGTGTEAFF. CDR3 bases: TGTGCCAGCAGTTACGGGACAGGCACTGAGGCTTTCTTT.

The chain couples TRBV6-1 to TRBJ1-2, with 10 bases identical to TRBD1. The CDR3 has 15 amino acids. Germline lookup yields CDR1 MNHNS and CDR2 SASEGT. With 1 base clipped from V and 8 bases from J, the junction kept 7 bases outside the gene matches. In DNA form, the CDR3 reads TGTGCCAGCAGTGAAGGGGGGACAGGGGTACCCGGCTACACCTTC. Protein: CASSEGGTGVPGYTF.

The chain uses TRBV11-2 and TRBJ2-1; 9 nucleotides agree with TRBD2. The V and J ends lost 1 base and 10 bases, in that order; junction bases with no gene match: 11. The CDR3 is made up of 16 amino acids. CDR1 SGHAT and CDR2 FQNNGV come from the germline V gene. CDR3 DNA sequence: TGTGCCAGCAGCTTAGGTTTGCGGGAGGGCCTCGCCGAGCAGTTCTTC. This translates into CASSLGLREGLAEQFF.